This TCR beta chain was observed in a study of blood T cell repertoires in COVID-19. The table came from immunoSEQ multiplex PCR; TCRdb's copy has only in-frame clones and leaves some out. The table records under 200,000 clones, roughly 84% of them present only once. Trimming took 7 bases from V and 1 from J, leaving 16 bases between them. CDR3 length: 16 amino acids. In germline, CDR1 is SGHNT, CDR2 YENEEA. Sequencing was done on a sample of peripheral blood. This receptor was identified in a woman aged 80 or over with acute or convalescent COVID-19. This chain links TRBV11-3 with TRBJ2-2; TRBD1 might be the D (5 bases). CDR3 nucleotides: TGTGCCAGCACCGCTAGGGGCAGGAGGAACACCGGGGAGCTGTTTTTT. Amino acid sequence: CASTARGRRNTGELFF.